The clone carrying this T cell receptor beta chain was seen only a few times. This sample was included in a study of blood T cell repertoires in COVID-19. On the study more broadly: Italy, Spain and the United States were the sources of the convalescent and acute COVID-19 samples. T cells, B-cell-depleted T cells, or PBMCs supplied cDNA or gDNA.

V dropped 5 bases and J dropped 6; count of bases not matched to a gene: 9. Germline V gives CDR1 PRHDT, CDR2 FYEKMQ (reference sequence). The CDR3 covers 15 residues. Original methodology: Reference gene primer amplification gave nucleated cell count estimates. Profiled with immunoSEQ multiplex PCR; TCRdb holds only in-frame clones, not every one. V, J and clone size derive from that table, while D and trimming were established from the DNA sequence. The profile shows some 31,000 clones, around 73% of them singletons. Material: peripheral blood. This chain joins TRBV13 and TRBJ1-3, with TRBD1 matching 8 bases. This TCR derives from a woman aged 60-75 years with acute or convalescent COVID-19. The CDR3 spells CASSKTGVPSNTIYF. The CDR3 DNA follows: TGTGCCAGCAGCAAGACAGGGGTGCCCTCAAACACCATATATTTT.